Reported below is one TCR beta chain. This clonotype was counted at least ten times. Its antigen specificity is not known. Base qualities are not at hand, and no much larger clone is one base apart. The data were obtained in a study of early T cells in non-severe SARS-CoV-2 infection listed by TCRdb under 2021. Some background on the complete study: Because TCR sequencing relied on bulk RNA taken from unsorted whole blood, pairing of alpha and beta chains was not possible.

The study was a case-control design nested within a healthcare worker cohort in London, UK, with weekly nasopharyngeal swab PCR tests and blood sampling. Between 23 and 31 March 2020, the week of the UK lockdown, healthcare workers were enrolled and then followed up weekly for as long as 16 weeks. The paper as a whole reports these results and caveats: VDJdb matching was skewed toward anti-spike CD8 responses and likely underestimated virus-specific expansions, missing private and CD4 specificities.

Libraries were constructed by 5' RACE. Sequencing took place on a NextSeq 500. In the TCR library protocol, unique molecular identifiers were attached to individual cDNA molecules to correct for PCR bias and sequencing error. TCR alpha and beta chains were both sequenced, and the abundances of alpha and beta sequences in each sample were closely correlated with each other. In the source study's methods: V gene, J gene and CDR3 annotation of TCR sequences was performed with Decombinator V4. Expanded TCRs were defined as changing significantly between any two time points under a Poisson model with p below 0.0001. TCR abundances were normalised to the total number of TCRs sequenced per sample and were expressed as counts per million. A search of VDJdb, accessed on 1 November 2021, was run for TCRs annotated to CMV, EBV and SARS-CoV-2, with TCRs annotated for multiple antigens excluded. TCRdb reran the public reads through fastp at Q25 and MiXCR, keeping productive beta chains. Identical CDR3 protein sequences are pooled into one entry, listed with their most common genes and DNA. The V and J calls reflect TCRdb's pipeline rather than the authors' work. The sample data list some 97,000 distinct CDR3 sequences, and approximately 10% of these were observed just once. The ten biggest clones cover approximately 4.5% of the sample.

The origin of this receptor is an adult who was a healthcare worker with PCR-confirmed SARS-CoV-2 infection or an uninfected control (not recorded which). The sequenced sample was whole blood, obtained at baseline.

The CDR3 loop reads CASSSLSGGYGYTF. The DNA reads TGTGCCAGCAGTTCCCTTTCAGGAGGGTATGGCTACACCTTC. The sequence is built from TRBV6-5 and TRBJ1-2, with the D gene not clear enough to name. For CDR1 and CDR2, the germline V gene lists MNHEY and SVGAGI. A distance of 14 bases separates the germline ends of V and J, which lose 4 bases and 5 bases respectively. The CDR3 starts with the cysteine, ends with the phenylalanine, and has 14 residues. The sequence is cut down to CDR3 DNA, 42 bases in frame from base 1.